The 28 T cell receptor beta chains listed next were all sequenced from one sample in a study of T-cell reconstitution after alpha-beta-depleted transplantation in children. Preparation of the TCRbeta library was carried out with unique molecular identifiers. TCRdb recomputed calls from the PCR reads with MiXCR, one row per CDR3 protein. Of roughly 500,000 distinct CDR3 sequences detected, around 13% appear once; the ten largest clones hold around 5.8%. The specimen comprised PBMCs from the stem cell graft donor, sampled from the stem cell graft. These receptors were taken from a human donor who donated a stem cell graft to a child with combined immunodeficiency.

CDR3 loop: CASSLSGRIYEQYF. The CDR3 DNA is TGTGCCAGCAGTCTTAGCGGGAGAATCTACGAGCAGTACTTC. The rearrangement uses TRBV12-3 or TRBV12-4 and TRBJ2-7; 9 nucleotides agree with TRBD2. V shed 5 bases, J shed 3 bases, and the junction held 5 bases outside the gene matches. There are 14 residues in the CDR3.

This clonotype has at least ten counts. The CDR3: CASSPAGRTNEQFF. The CDR3 DNA reads as TGCGCCAGCAGCCCAGCAGGACGGACCAATGAGCAGTTCTTC. This chain uses TRBV4-1 with TRBJ2-1; no firm D call. Germline CDR1 is MGHRA and CDR2 is YSYEKL. The V and J ends lost 4 bases and 6 bases respectively, with 13 bases between them. The CDR3 is 14 residues long.

The table lists this clonotype with many counts. The J gene is TRBJ2-2, the V gene TRBV9; D is unresolved. The CDR3 loop spans 13 amino acids. V was cut by 7 bases and J by 6 bases, with 13 bases left in between. Germline V gives CDR1 SGDLS, CDR2 YYNGEE. CDR3 coding DNA: TGTGCCAGCGGTTCAAGGTTTTCCGGGGAGCTGTTTTTT. Translation gives CASGSRFSGELFF.

By sample share, this clonotype is medium-sized (0.01 to 0.1%). J is TRBJ1-2 and V is TRBV5-5; 9 nucleotides align to TRBD1. The CDR3 contains 15 residues. The V gene's germline CDR1 is SGHKS and CDR2 YYEKEE (reference sequence). J lost 3 bases, V lost 4 bases, and 7 bases had no gene match. CDR3 in amino acids: CASSKRTGEDYGYTF. Written as DNA, the CDR3 is TGTGCCAGCAGCAAACGGACAGGGGAGGACTATGGCTACACCTTC.

The V and J genes are TRBV24-1 and TRBJ2-7, with D maybe TRBD1 (6 bases). V was pared by 7 bases and J by 4 bases, with 13 bases between. Per the germline V gene, CDR1 is KGHDR and CDR2 is SFDVKD. This CDR3 spans 13 amino acids. The CDR3 is CATSHTGWYEQYF. Here the CDR3 DNA reads TGTGCCACCAGCCACACAGGGTGGTACGAGCAGTACTTC.

Ten or more counts support this clonotype. V gene TRBV6-1 combines with J gene TRBJ2-1; perhaps TRBD2 as D (5 bases). Per germline, CDR1 MNHNS and CDR2 SASEGT. CDR3 length equals 11 residues. V was cut by 1 base and J by 13 bases, with 8 bases left in between. CDR3 region: CASSEGGVQFF. The CDR3 DNA reads TGTGCCAGCAGTGAAGGGGGAGTTCAGTTCTTC.

This chain uses TRBV21-1 with TRBJ1-4; TRBD1, the table's D call, lacks a check against the DNA. TRBV21-1 is deemed a pseudogene. The CDR3 contains 19 residues. The chain's CDR3 is CASSKAGAGKIRCAEKLFF. The CDR3 DNA reads as TGTGCCAGCAGCAAAGCCGGCGCAGGGAAGATAAGGTGTGCTGAAAAACTGTTTTTT.

This clonotype was recorded a few times. The V gene is TRBV12-3 or TRBV12-4, the J gene TRBJ2-1; 10 bases line up with TRBD1. The CDR3 length is 15 residues. J lost 8 bases, V lost 5 bases, and 9 bases had no gene match. Here the CDR3 reads CASSMWDRGWHEQFF. In DNA form, the CDR3 reads TGTGCCAGCAGTATGTGGGACAGGGGATGGCATGAGCAGTTCTTC.

V is TRBV20-1 and J is TRBJ1-1; TRBD1 matches 9 bases. Unmatched junction bases numbered 13, after V lost 3 bases and J lost 5 bases. Per germline, CDR1 DFQATT and CDR2 SNEGSKA (reference sequence). CDR3 size: 16 residues. CDR3 coding DNA: TGCAGTGCTAGTGTCCGGGACAGGGAGTTTAGGACTGAAGCTTTCTTT. Protein sequence: CSASVRDREFRTEAFF.

This clonotype was detected ten times or more. The V and J genes are TRBV12-3 or TRBV12-4 and TRBJ2-7; tentatively, D is TRBD1 (5 bases). This CDR3 region has 15 residues. V was trimmed by 5 bases and J by 0 bases, leaving 14 bases between them. For the CDR3, the DNA is TGTGCCAGCAGTCGGCGACAGACGTTCTCCTACGAGCAGTACTTC. It yields the protein CASSRRQTFSYEQYF.

This chain links TRBV5-1 with TRBJ2-1, with 9 bases identical to TRBD2. Germline trimming cut 3 bases from V and 5 bases from J; bases unmatched to any gene: 3. The germline V gene has CDR1 SGHRS and CDR2 YFSETQ. The CDR3 has 14 amino acids. CDR3 amino acids: CASSWTSVDNEQFF. CDR3 coding DNA: TGCGCCAGCAGCTGGACTAGCGTCGACAATGAGCAGTTCTTC.

This clonotype was detected only a few times. V is TRBV6-5 and J is TRBJ2-5; 7 bases line up with TRBD1. There are 14 residues in the CDR3. Trimming took 2 bases from V and 5 from J; bases not matched to a gene: 5. Germline values: CDR1 MNHEY, CDR2 SVGAGI. The CDR3 sequence is CASSYRTGRETQYF. The CDR3 DNA sequence: TGTGCCAGCAGTTACCGGACAGGTCGGGAGACCCAGTACTTC.

This clonotype was found a few times. The CDR3 nucleotides read TGTGCCAGCAGCCTAGGGACTAGCGGGAATTACGAGCAGTACTTC. This sequence encodes CASSLGTSGNYEQYF. The gene calls are TRBV7-3 and TRBJ2-7, with 13 bases identical to TRBD2. With V trimmed by 5 bases and J by 4 bases, 5 bases remained unmatched. Germline CDR1 is SGHTA and CDR2 is FQGTGA. The CDR3 extends over 15 amino acids.

The rearrangement links TRBV20-1 to TRBJ2-1; D uncertain. Germline loops: CDR1 DFQATT, CDR2 SNEGSKA (reference sequence). This CDR3 comprises 15 residues. V was trimmed by 0 bases and J by 4 bases, leaving 13 bases between them. The DNA of the CDR3 is TGCAGTGCTAGAGAAGGCGGACCAGATTACAATGAGCAGTTCTTC. Amino acid sequence: CSAREGGPDYNEQFF.

This clonotype has a count of ten or more. This chain joins TRBV5-6 and TRBJ2-1; 11 bases line up with TRBD1. V dropped 4 bases and J dropped 4; count of bases not matched to a gene: 7. Per the germline V gene, CDR1 is SGHDT and CDR2 is YYEEEE. This CDR3 is 16 amino acids long. This CDR3 reads CASSRGQGAGYNEQFF. In DNA, the CDR3 is TGTGCCAGCAGCAGAGGACAGGGGGCTGGTTACAATGAGCAGTTCTTC.

This clonotype occurred many times. This chain connects TRBV5-1 to TRBJ2-3, with D possibly being TRBD1 (6 bases). V was pared by 4 bases and J by 3 bases, with 18 bases between. The CDR3 loop spans 16 amino acids. Germline V CDR1 and CDR2: SGHRS, YFSETQ. The CDR3 sequence: CASSHVRGRGTDTQYF. DNA for the CDR3: TGCGCCAGCAGCCACGTCAGGGGAAGGGGGACAGATACGCAGTATTTT.

The chain couples TRBV30 to TRBJ2-7; D is perhaps TRBD2 (6 bases). Germline V gene sequence: CDR1 GTSNPN, CDR2 SVGIG (reference sequence). The CDR3 contains 11 residues. The V and J ends lost 7 bases and 3 bases respectively, with 10 bases between them. CDR3 loop: CAYLGGYEQYF. CDR3 bases: TGTGCCTATCTCGGGGGCTACGAGCAGTACTTC.

In this sample, this clonotype turned up many times. DNA of the CDR3: TGTGCCATCAGCCCCGGGACAGGGGGAGAGACCCAGTACTTC. It encodes CAISPGTGGETQYF. The J gene is TRBJ2-5, the V gene TRBV10-3; TRBD1 matches 11 bases. Germline CDR1 and CDR2: ENHRY and SYGVKD. The length of the CDR3 is 14 residues. Trimming removed 6 bases from V and 4 bases from J; junction bases left unmatched: 4.

The CDR3 DNA is TGCAGTGCTAGAGGGGCAGTGTCCTACGAGCAGTACTTC. Encoded protein: CSARGAVSYEQYF. The chain is built from TRBV20-1 and TRBJ2-7; no firm D call. CDR1 DFQATT and CDR2 SNEGSKA come from the germline V gene (reference sequence). V was clipped by 1 base and J by 1 base, with 8 bases between them. The CDR3 sequence is 13 residues long.

This clonotype was detected a few times. The CDR3 is CASSLQGHNEQFF. In DNA, the CDR3 is TGTGCCAGCAGTTTACAGGGCCACAATGAGCAGTTCTTC. V is TRBV6-2 or TRBV6-3 and J is TRBJ2-1, with D perhaps matching TRBD1 (6 bases). Trimming stripped 4 bases from V and 5 bases from J, with 9 bases between. Germline CDR1 and CDR2: MNHEY and SVGEGT. The CDR3 runs to 13 residues.

This clonotype was seen more than once but under ten times. This chain links TRBV5-6 with TRBJ2-7; TRBD1 aligns across 7 bases. Germline CDR1 reads SGHDT; CDR2 reads YYEEEE. The J segment lost 2 bases and the V segment lost 4 bases, leaving 3 bases of the junction unmatched. The CDR3 has 13 residues. The CDR3 loop is CASSQQGTYEQYF. CDR3 DNA: TGTGCCAGCAGCCAACAGGGGACCTACGAGCAGTACTTC.

This clonotype has a handful of counts. The V call is TRBV2, the J call TRBJ1-1; D is ambiguous. In germline, CDR1 is SNHLY, CDR2 FYNNEI. V was clipped by 6 bases and J by 8 bases, with 10 bases between them. CDR3 length: 11 amino acids. CDR3 nucleotide sequence: TGTGCCAGCAGCGGAGGGTTGGAAGCTTTCTTT. Residues: CASSGGLEAFF. Looking up the rest from reference TRBV2 and TRBJ1-1 gives the full variable domain: EPEVTQTPSHQVTQMGQEVILRCVPISNHLYFYWYRQILGQKVEFLVSFYNNEISEKSEIFDDQFSVERPDGSNFTLKIRSTKLEDSAMYFCASSGGLEAFFGQGTRLTVV.

V is TRBV20-1 and J is TRBJ2-1, with D possibly matching TRBD2 (6 bases). Deletions cut 0 bases from V and 0 bases from J, with 18 bases between. Germline CDR1 is DFQATT and CDR2 is SNEGSKA (reference sequence). The CDR3 length is 18 residues. The CDR3 here is CSARDTVRSGLSYNEQFF. CDR3 nucleotides: TGCAGTGCTAGAGATACCGTCCGTAGCGGACTCTCCTACAATGAGCAGTTCTTC.

This clonotype was seen only a few times. The J gene is TRBJ2-1, the V gene TRBV2; D may be TRBD2 (5 bases). The CDR3 runs to 15 residues. V shed 6 bases and J shed 5 bases, with 17 bases lying between them. From germline, CDR1 is SNHLY and CDR2 FYNNEI. The CDR3 coding sequence is TGTGCCAGCAGGTCGGCCGGGAACACTAACAATGAGCAGTTCTTC. Protein sequence: CASRSAGNTNNEQFF.

This clonotype was seen repeatedly, ten times or more. The J gene is TRBJ2-6, the V gene TRBV10-3, with D perhaps assigned TRBD1 or TRBD2 (5 bases each). From germline, CDR1 is ENHRY and CDR2 SYGVKD. The V gene lost 8 bases and the J gene lost 2 bases, with 7 bases spanning the gap. This CDR3 region has 13 residues. The CDR3 protein is CAIGGAGANVLTF. DNA of the CDR3: TGTGCCATCGGGGGTGCTGGGGCCAACGTCCTGACTTTC.

The gene calls are TRBV21-1 and TRBJ1-2; TRBD1, the D gene given by the table, was not confirmed from the DNA. TRBV21-1 is termed a pseudogene. The CDR3 spans 15 residues. In DNA, the CDR3 is TGTGCCAGCAGCAAAGTACGGGAAACTAACTATGGCTACACCTTC. As protein: CASSKVRETNYGYTF.

The table lists this clonotype with many counts. The V and J genes are TRBV12-3 or TRBV12-4 and TRBJ2-2, with 7 bases identical to TRBD1. Germline trimming cut 6 bases from V and 8 bases from J; bases unmatched to any gene: 6. The CDR3 contains 13 residues. The CDR3 spells CASSRQGAGELFF. CDR3 sequence (DNA): TGTGCCAGCAGCCGACAGGGTGCGGGGGAGCTGTTTTTT.

The chain uses TRBV12-3 or TRBV12-4 and TRBJ1-2, with TRBD1 matching over 7 bases. This CDR3 has 13 residues. V lost 5 bases and J lost 5; bases outside the gene matches: 5. The CDR3 region is CASSPHRGYGYTF. The CDR3 bases are TGTGCCAGCAGTCCTCACAGGGGTTATGGCTACACCTTC.